The T cell receptor (beta chain) under discussion was sequenced for a study of CD8+ T cells in alopecia areata. Per germline, CDR1 SQVTM and CDR2 ANQGSEA. The CDR3 is made up of 14 amino acids. V was clipped by 2 bases and J by 2 bases; unmatched bases: 5. Once RNA had been extracted, it was reverse transcribed into cDNA to act as the sequencing template. The protocol was immunoSEQ multiplex PCR, while the TCRdb copy is restricted to in-frame clones and leaves out a portion. The sample holds approximately 150,000 clones; 65% to 75% are singletons and the top ten take 9.5% to 12%. The genes are TRBV29-1 and TRBJ2-7; 8 bases align to TRBD1. The source material was CD8+ T cells sorted from blood, sampled at week 0. The source is a human donor with alopecia areata. The CDR3 coding sequence is TGCAGCGTTGAAAAACAGGGGGAAGCCTACGAGCAGTACTTC. Its protein product is CSVEKQGEAYEQYF.